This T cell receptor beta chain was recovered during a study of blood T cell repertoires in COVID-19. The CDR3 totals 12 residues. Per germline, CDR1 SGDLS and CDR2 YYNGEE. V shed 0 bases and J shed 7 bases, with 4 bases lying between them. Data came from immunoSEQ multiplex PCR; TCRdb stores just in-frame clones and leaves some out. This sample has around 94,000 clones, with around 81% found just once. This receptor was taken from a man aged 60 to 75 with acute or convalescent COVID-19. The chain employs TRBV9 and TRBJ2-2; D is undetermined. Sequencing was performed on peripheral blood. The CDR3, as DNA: TGTGCCAGCAGCGTAGGAGGCGGGGAGCTGTTTTTT. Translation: CASSVGGGELFF.